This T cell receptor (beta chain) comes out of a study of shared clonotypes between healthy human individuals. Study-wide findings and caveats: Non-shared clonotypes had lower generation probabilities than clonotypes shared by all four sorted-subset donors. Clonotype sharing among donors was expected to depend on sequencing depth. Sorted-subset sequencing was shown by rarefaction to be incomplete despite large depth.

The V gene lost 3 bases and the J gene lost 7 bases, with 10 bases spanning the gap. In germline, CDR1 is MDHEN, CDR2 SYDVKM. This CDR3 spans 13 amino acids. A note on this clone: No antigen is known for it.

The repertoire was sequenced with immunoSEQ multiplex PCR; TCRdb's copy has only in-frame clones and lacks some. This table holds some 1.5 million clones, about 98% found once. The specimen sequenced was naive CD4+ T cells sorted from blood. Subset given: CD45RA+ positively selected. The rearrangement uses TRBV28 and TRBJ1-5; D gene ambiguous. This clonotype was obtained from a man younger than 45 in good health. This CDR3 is CASSLPGPQPQHF. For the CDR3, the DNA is TGTGCCAGCAGTTTGCCCGGGCCCCAGCCCCAGCATTTT.